The 27 T cell receptor beta chains below come from one sample, sequenced in a study of shared clonotypes between healthy human individuals. Profiling relied on immunoSEQ multiplex PCR, and the TCRdb table lists in-frame clones only, not all of them. The repertoire holds 1.4 million to 1.5 million clones, with about 96% as singletons. Sequenced material: naive CD4+ T cells sorted from blood. Subset noted: CD45RA+ positively selected. The receptors were sampled from a man between 25 and 39 years old in good health.

The chain is built from TRBV5-4 and TRBJ2-7; 9 bases map to TRBD2. The germline CDR1 and CDR2 sequences are SGHNT and YYREEE (reference sequence). The CDR3 runs to 16 residues. The junction had 10 bases not matched to a gene; V was cut back by 0 bases and J by 6 bases. CDR3 DNA sequence: TGTGCCAGCAGCTTGGGGGGGCCGGGACTAGCTTTCGAGCAGTACTTC. It translates to CASSLGGPGLAFEQYF. The variable domain in full, with the rest retrieved from reference TRBV5-4 and TRBJ2-7, is ETGVTQSPTHLIKTRGQQVTLRCSSQSGHNTVSWYQQALGQGPQFIFQYYREEENGRGNFPPRFSGLQFPNYSSELNVNALELDDSALYLCASSLGGPGLAFEQYFGPGTRLTVT.

The rearrangement uses TRBV4-3 and TRBJ2-1; no definite D call. CDR3 length: 16 amino acids. Trimming left V 0 bases short and J 4 bases short, with 13 bases between. Per the germline V gene, CDR1 is LGHNA and CDR2 is YSLEER. CDR3 amino acids: CASSQDGGWEYNEQFF. The CDR3 coding sequence is TGCGCCAGCAGCCAAGATGGTGGTTGGGAATACAATGAGCAGTTCTTC.

The chain has TRBV5-1 and TRBJ1-3; D not resolved. Germline CDR1 SGHRS, CDR2 YFSETQ. The V and J ends lost 4 bases and 0 bases respectively, with 14 bases between them. The CDR3 is made up of 16 amino acids. CDR3 amino acids: CASSRFEAASGNTIYF. Here the CDR3 DNA reads TGCGCCAGCAGCCGATTCGAGGCAGCCTCTGGAAACACCATATATTTT.

The genes are TRBV2 and TRBJ1-4; possibly TRBD1 for D (6 bases). The germline CDR1 and CDR2 sequences are SNHLY and FYNNEI. This CDR3 comprises 14 residues. The V and J ends lost 7 bases and 6 bases respectively, with 15 bases between them. The CDR3 loop reads CASNREGKDEKLFF. As DNA, the CDR3 is TGTGCCAGCAACAGGGAAGGAAAGGATGAAAAACTGTTTTTT.

The count of this clone is one. V usage is TRBV5-4 and J usage is TRBJ2-5; 7 bases agree with TRBD2. The CDR3 totals 16 residues. Germline V gene data show CDR1 as SGHNT and CDR2 as YYREEE (reference sequence). With V trimmed by 0 bases and J by 5 bases, 10 bases remained unmatched. CDR3 in DNA: TGTGCCAGCAGCTTGGATATTGGCGGGAGAGCGGAGACCCAGTACTTC. It translates to CASSLDIGGRAETQYF.

The chain is built from TRBV18 and TRBJ1-2, with D tentatively TRBD1 (5 bases). Germline V gene sequence: CDR1 KGHSH, CDR2 LQKENI. The ends were cut back, 5 bases at V and 0 bases at J, with 16 bases in the middle. This CDR3 spans 16 amino acids. CDR3 coding DNA: TGTGCCAGCTCAGTAAGCCCAACAGGCGCTAACTATGGCTACACCTTC. This translates into CASSVSPTGANYGYTF.

This clone has just one count. The gene calls are TRBV5-4 and TRBJ2-7; TRBD2 matches 9 bases. J was trimmed by 5 bases and V by 3 bases; bases with no gene match: 15. The CDR3 runs 17 residues. The germline CDR1 and CDR2 sequences are SGHNT and YYREEE (reference sequence). Here the CDR3 reads CASSSSASGRRRNEQYF. CDR3 in DNA: TGTGCCAGCAGCTCGTCGGCCAGCGGGAGGAGGAGGAACGAGCAGTACTTC.

The chain recombines TRBV27 with TRBJ2-3, with 7 bases that match TRBD1. The V segment lost 5 bases and the J segment 3 bases; nucleotides outside the gene matches: 8. Germline V gives CDR1 MNHEY, CDR2 SMNVEV (reference sequence). This CDR3 has 15 amino acids. CDR3 amino acids: CASSLRGLGTDTQYF. DNA for the CDR3: TGTGCCAGCAGTCTTAGGGGGCTGGGTACAGATACGCAGTATTTT.

The chain combines TRBV4-3 with TRBJ2-7; D ambiguous. The CDR3 extends over 15 amino acids. Trimming stripped 1 base from V and 2 bases from J, with 12 bases between. Germline V gives CDR1 LGHNA, CDR2 YSLEER. Written as DNA, the CDR3 is TGCGCCAGCAGCCAAGGCTGGCTACTCGCCTACGAGCAGTACTTC. The encoded protein is CASSQGWLLAYEQYF.

This chain joins TRBV5-1 and TRBJ1-2; perhaps TRBD1 as D (5 bases). The CDR3 loop spans 14 amino acids. Trimming shortened V by 4 bases and J by 3 bases, and 13 bases separated the two germline ends. CDR1 is SGHRS and CDR2 is YFSETQ in the germline V gene. This chain's CDR3 is CASSPAGTDYGYTF. The CDR3 nucleotides are TGCGCCAGCAGCCCAGCCGGGACTGACTATGGCTACACCTTC.

The V call is TRBV4-2, the J call TRBJ1-1; the D is unclear. CDR1 and CDR2 from the germline V gene are LGHNA and YNFKEQ. Deletions cut 0 bases from V and 6 bases from J, with 17 bases between. The CDR3 has 16 residues. The CDR3 protein is CASSQDEFSGQAEAFF. The CDR3 bases are TGTGCCAGCAGCCAAGATGAGTTTAGTGGGCAAGCTGAAGCTTTCTTT.

The chain has TRBV5-4 and TRBJ1-1, with 7 bases that match TRBD1. The length of the CDR3 is 15 residues. V was clipped by 5 bases and J by 2 bases; unmatched bases: 9. The germline gives CDR1 SGHNT, CDR2 YYREEE (reference sequence). The CDR3 is CASSQPQGFNTEAFF. CDR3 bases: TGTGCCAGCAGTCAACCACAGGGGTTTAACACTGAAGCTTTCTTT.

The V call is TRBV7-9, the J call TRBJ2-1, with D hard to call. Germline V gene data show CDR1 as SEHNR and CDR2 as FQNEAQ (reference sequence). Trimming left V 3 bases short and J 4 bases short, with 7 bases between. CDR3 length equals 13 residues. The CDR3 nucleotides read TGTGCCAGCAGCTTTTACCAATACAATGAGCAGTTCTTC. Translation: CASSFYQYNEQFF.

This clone was detected once. J is TRBJ2-4 and V is TRBV30; the match to TRBD2 covers 7 bases. Per the germline V gene, CDR1 is GTSNPN and CDR2 is SVGIG (reference sequence). V trimming: 4 bases; J trimming: 2 bases; junction bases outside the gene matches: 8. The CDR3 runs to 15 residues. The chain's CDR3 is CAWKNGRNTKNIQYF. The DNA for the CDR3 is TGTGCCTGGAAGAACGGGAGGAATACCAAAAACATTCAGTACTTC.

V and J are TRBV28 and TRBJ2-1; D might be TRBD2 (6 bases). Deletions cut 1 base from V and 7 bases from J, with 14 bases between. The germline V gene has CDR1 MDHEN and CDR2 SYDVKM. CDR3 length: 15 residues. The CDR3 coding sequence is TGTGCCAGCAGTTTATTTGAAACCGGGAGAAATGAGCAGTTCTTC. It is translated as CASSLFETGRNEQFF.

The chain uses TRBV7-8 and TRBJ2-2; a possible D gene is TRBD1 (6 bases). There are 18 residues in the CDR3. CDR1 is SGHVS, CDR2 FQNEAQ, per germline. The germline V and J ends were trimmed by 1 base and 3 bases, with 18 bases remaining between them. The CDR3 reads CASSLEEGRGDYTGELFF. CDR3 DNA: TGTGCCAGCAGCTTAGAAGAGGGCAGGGGAGATTACACCGGGGAGCTGTTTTTT.

The gene calls are TRBV10-3 and TRBJ2-7, with D possibly matching TRBD1 (5 bases). The ends were cut back, 8 bases at V and 3 bases at J, with 11 bases in the middle. CDR1 ENHRY and CDR2 SYGVKD come from the germline V gene. The CDR3 runs to 12 residues. The CDR3 coding sequence is TGTGCCATCGGGGCGGATTACTACGAGCAGTACTTC. Its protein is CAIGADYYEQYF.

The chain uses TRBV10-3 and TRBJ2-6; D perhaps matches TRBD2 (5 bases). V dropped 10 bases and J dropped 2 bases, with 18 bases sitting between them. CDR3 length equals 16 residues. Germline values: CDR1 ENHRY, CDR2 SYGVKD. This CDR3 is CATSALRDAGANVLTF. CDR3 bases: TGTGCCACGTCGGCCCTCCGGGATGCTGGGGCCAACGTCCTGACTTTC.

The V and J genes are TRBV5-4 and TRBJ1-1; D remains unclear. The germline CDR1 and CDR2 sequences are SGHNT and YYREEE (reference sequence). This CDR3 spans 16 amino acids. The V end lost 2 bases, the J end lost 2 bases, and 16 bases lay between the germline ends. For the CDR3, the DNA is TGTGCCAGCAGCTTCGTTCCTACTGGGGTCAACACTGAAGCTTTCTTT. Protein product: CASSFVPTGVNTEAFF.

The chain combines TRBV7-8 with TRBJ2-1, with 11 bases matching TRBD2. Trimming at V came to 4 bases and at J to 6 bases, leaving 8 bases not matched to a gene. Per germline, CDR1 SGHVS and CDR2 FQNEAQ. The CDR3 covers 16 residues. The CDR3 sequence: CASSSALTSGSNEQFF. DNA of the CDR3: TGTGCCAGCAGCTCAGCTTTAACTAGCGGGAGCAATGAGCAGTTCTTC.

The rearrangement links TRBV5-1 to TRBJ2-7; no clear D gene. Trimming cost V 4 bases and J 0 bases, with 20 bases left between them. Per germline, CDR1 SGHRS and CDR2 YFSETQ. This CDR3 is built from 17 residues. Here the CDR3 reads CASSEWGRQASSYEQYF. The CDR3 DNA reads TGCGCCAGCAGCGAATGGGGTCGGCAGGCCAGCTCCTACGAGCAGTACTTC.

J is TRBJ1-2 and V is TRBV30; maybe TRBD1 (6 bases). CDR3 length equals 15 residues. Germline V CDR1 and CDR2: GTSNPN, SVGIG (reference sequence). Trimming took off 0 bases at V and 4 bases at J, with 15 bases between the two ends. The CDR3 is CAWSVTRGASYGYTF. CDR3 coding DNA: TGTGCCTGGAGTGTAACTAGGGGGGCCAGCTATGGCTACACCTTC. The full variable domain, completed using reference TRBV30 and TRBJ1-2, is SQTIHQWPATLVQPVGSPLSLECTVEGTSNPNLYWYRQAAGRGLQLLFYSVGIGQISSEVPQNLSASRPQDRQFILSSKKLLLSDSGFYLCAWSVTRGASYGYTFGSGTRLTVV.

J is TRBJ2-3 and V is TRBV19; D is perhaps TRBD1 (5 bases). CDR3 length equals 18 residues. The germline V gene has CDR1 LNHDA and CDR2 SQIVND (reference sequence). Deletions cut 0 bases from V and 5 bases from J, with 21 bases between. CDR3 DNA sequence: TGTGCCAGTAGTATAGATCGTTCCGGGCTCCTTAGGGGAGATACGCAGTATTTT. It translates to CASSIDRSGLLRGDTQYF. Looking up the rest from reference TRBV19 and TRBJ2-3 gives the full variable domain: DGGITQSPKYLFRKEGQNVTLSCEQNLNHDAMYWYRQDPGQGLRLIYYSQIVNDFQKGDIAEGYSVSREKKESFPLTVTSAQKNPTAFYLCASSIDRSGLLRGDTQYFGPGTRLTVL.

V usage is TRBV29-1 and J usage is TRBJ1-2, with D hard to call. Germline V gene data show CDR1 as SQVTM and CDR2 as ANQGSEA. The ends were cut back, 2 bases at V and 2 bases at J, with 6 bases in the middle. This CDR3 region has 12 residues. CDR3 sequence reads: CSVEWGNYGYTF. The CDR3 DNA follows: TGCAGCGTTGAATGGGGAAACTATGGCTACACCTTC.

V gene TRBV5-4 combines with J gene TRBJ1-3; D is undetermined. The germline CDR1 and CDR2 sequences are SGHNT and YYREEE (reference sequence). The CDR3 totals 15 residues. The V gene lost 4 bases and the J gene lost 4 bases, with 15 bases spanning the gap. The CDR3 region has the DNA TGTGCCAGCAGCCGACCCCCCGGTGAAGGAAACACCATATATTTT. Encoded protein: CASSRPPGEGNTIYF.

This sequence joins TRBV4-3 and TRBJ2-1; D might be TRBD2 (5 bases). Trimming shortened V by 0 bases and J by 0 bases, and 15 bases separated the two germline ends. The CDR3 runs to 18 residues. Germline-derived CDR1 and CDR2 are LGHNA and YSLEER. CDR3 DNA sequence: TGCGCCAGCAGCCAAGAGCTGGGAGTCGCCAGCTCCTACAATGAGCAGTTCTTC. This gives the protein CASSQELGVASSYNEQFF.

The chain is built from TRBV29-1 and TRBJ2-3, with TRBD1 as a possible D gene (5 bases). CDR1 and CDR2 from the germline V gene are SQVTM and ANQGSEA. Trimming removed 7 bases at V and 2 bases at J, with 16 bases between. This CDR3 is 14 amino acids long. CDR3 amino acids: CSAKGRWDTDTQYF. The CDR3, as DNA: TGCAGCGCCAAGGGGCGCTGGGACACAGATACGCAGTATTTT.